This T cell receptor (beta chain) derives from a study of T cell changes during pregnancy in multiple sclerosis. The length of the CDR3 is 13 residues. The V and J ends lost 6 bases and 4 bases respectively, with 13 bases between them. CDR1 is SGHDT, CDR2 YYEEEE, per germline. Data came from immunoSEQ multiplex PCR; TCRdb stores just in-frame clones and leaves some out. The repertoire holds approximately 61,000 clones, roughly 86% seen once, with 1.5% to 2% in the top ten. The sequence came from a female donor with multiple sclerosis, enrolled in a pregnancy study. The material was peripheral blood, obtained in the first trimester of pregnancy. V and J are TRBV5-6 and TRBJ1-2, with D unresolved. CDR3 sequence reads: CASTLRVSYGYTF. CDR3 in DNA: TGTGCCAGCACCCTCCGGGTATCCTATGGCTACACCTTC.